Reported below is one T cell receptor (beta chain). CDR1 MNHNS and CDR2 SASEGT come from the germline V gene. V shed 4 bases, J shed 3 bases, and the junction held 14 bases outside the gene matches. The CDR3 loop spans 17 amino acids. The data derive from a study of cytomegalovirus exposure and HLA in healthy donors. Turning to the study itself: Earlier sequencing of some 180 million T cells yielded roughly 100 million unique TCR beta sequences.

The PCR contained 60 Vbeta and 13 Jbeta primers. The table came from immunoSEQ multiplex PCR; TCRdb's copy has only in-frame clones and leaves some out. The sample consists of around 100,000 clones, around 77% of them appearing once. The clonotype was recovered from a man aged 25 to 40 in good health and CMV-seronegative. V and J are TRBV6-1 and TRBJ1-2; 7 bases are a match to TRBD1. Sequencing used PBMCs. The CDR3 bases are TGTGCCAGCAGTGCCGTCCCGGGGACAGTCATATACTATGGCTACACCTTC. Translated, it gives CASSAVPGTVIYYGYTF.